Sequencing of this T cell receptor beta chain was carried out in a study of T cell responses to AZD1222 COVID-19 vaccine. Method: immunoSEQ multiplex PCR; TCRdb's copy keeps in-frame clones and lacks some. Of approximately 100,000 clones listed, roughly 89% are singletons. Only a few counts were recorded for this clone. Its antigen is undetermined. Points from the study as a whole: The peak T cell response came first, and repertoires were sampled only after it.

The CDR3 covers 17 residues. The V gene's germline CDR1 is LNHDA and CDR2 SQIVND (reference sequence). Trimming took 7 bases from V and 0 from J; bases not matched to a gene: 12. The sample consisted of peripheral blood, taken on day 0 of AZD1222 vaccination. This sequence joins TRBV19 and TRBJ2-4, with TRBD1 matching over 7 bases. The sequence was obtained from an adult in good health. The CDR3 nucleotides read TGTGCCAGTATGGACAGGAGAACCCTCCTAGCCAAAAACATTCAGTACTTC. It yields the protein CASMDRRTLLAKNIQYF.